Presented here are 7 T cell receptor beta chains from one specimen sequenced in a study of blood T cell repertoires in COVID-19. Method: immunoSEQ multiplex PCR; TCRdb's copy keeps in-frame clones and lacks some. The sample carries about 140,000 clones, 60% to 80% recorded once. The sequenced material came from PBMCs or T cells enriched from blood (not recorded which). These receptors were taken from a woman between 45 and 65 years old who had recovered from COVID-19.

The chain couples TRBV18 to TRBJ1-2; 8 bases agree with TRBD1. Germline V CDR1 and CDR2: KGHSH, LQKENI. This CDR3 is built from 14 residues. V gave up 1 base and J gave up 6 bases; unmatched junction bases: 4. CDR3 sequence: CASSPRQGADGYTF. CDR3 sequence (DNA): TGTGCCAGCTCACCACGCCAGGGGGCCGATGGCTACACCTTC.

The rearrangement joins TRBV18 to TRBJ1-1; D ambiguous. Germline CDR1 KGHSH, CDR2 LQKENI. Trimming pared 0 bases from V and 1 base from J, leaving 12 bases between. The CDR3 runs 16 residues. This chain's CDR3 is CASSPPSLGRNTEAFF. In nucleotides, the CDR3 is TGTGCCAGCTCACCACCCAGTTTAGGGAGGAACACTGAAGCTTTCTTT.

This clone has just one count. The chain joins TRBV19 to TRBJ2-7; 7 bases line up with TRBD1. With V trimmed by 9 bases and J by 4 bases, 9 bases remained unmatched. CDR3 length equals 13 residues. Germline V gives CDR1 LNHDA, CDR2 SQIVND (reference sequence). In nucleotides, the CDR3 is TGTGCCAGCACCACAGGGGATGGGTACGAGCAGTACTTC. Residues: CASTTGDGYEQYF. The full variable domain, rest sourced from reference TRBV19 and TRBJ2-7, is DGGITQSPKYLFRKEGQNVTLSCEQNLNHDAMYWYRQDPGQGLRLIYYSQIVNDFQKGDIAEGYSVSREKKESFPLTVTSAQKNPTAFYLCASTTGDGYEQYFGPGTRLTVT.

This clone has only a few counts. The CDR3 protein is CASTDRRTYEQYF. Here the CDR3 DNA reads TGTGCCAGCACCGACCGGCGGACCTACGAGCAGTACTTC. The V and J genes are TRBV28 and TRBJ2-7; D not resolved. Germline V gene lookup returns CDR1 MDHEN and CDR2 SYDVKM. Trimming cost V 7 bases and J 2 bases, with 12 bases left between them. The CDR3 is made up of 13 amino acids.

The chain links TRBV19 to TRBJ1-5, with D possibly matching TRBD1 (5 bases). V lost 5 bases and J lost 0, with 11 bases in between. This CDR3 contains 15 residues. Germline CDR1 reads LNHDA; CDR2 reads SQIVND (reference sequence). For the CDR3, the DNA is TGTGCCAGTAGTCAGTGGGACTTTAGCAATCAGCCCCAGCATTTT. Encoded protein: CASSQWDFSNQPQHF.

As for this clone: This sample includes further DNA sequences coding for the same CDR3. This chain connects TRBV10-3 to TRBJ2-5; 8 bases match TRBD2. Looked up from germline, CDR1 is ENHRY and CDR2 is SYGVKD. The CDR3 has 14 amino acids. The ends lost 6 bases at V and 5 bases at J; junction bases unmatched: 8. The CDR3 bases are TGTGCCATCAGCGAGGGGACTAGATATGAGACCCAGTACTTC. Protein: CAISEGTRYETQYF.

This rearrangement joins TRBV24-1 to TRBJ1-2; 11 bases agree with TRBD1. Per germline, CDR1 KGHDR and CDR2 SFDVKD. This CDR3 contains 18 residues. The ends lost 8 bases at V and 2 bases at J; junction bases unmatched: 15. The DNA of the CDR3 is TGTGCCACCACACAAGGACAGGGGGCCCGACGTGGCAACTATGGCTACACCTTC. It specifies CATTQGQGARRGNYGYTF.